These 18 T cell receptor beta chains came from one sample sequenced in a study of control samples from healthy donors and cancer patients. Assay used: immunoSEQ multiplex PCR; TCRdb lists only in-frame clones, some missing. This table holds more than 85,000 clones, roughly nine tenths found once. The sample consisted of blood. The receptors derive from a woman aged 18-29 years in good health.

This rearrangement joins TRBV24-1 to TRBJ2-5, with 7 bases identical to TRBD2. The CDR3 is made up of 13 amino acids. Looked up from germline, CDR1 is KGHDR and CDR2 is SFDVKD. The V segment lost 5 bases and the J segment 5 bases; nucleotides outside the gene matches: 4. The CDR3 DNA reads as TGTGCCACCAGTGGGGGGGGTAGGGAGACCCAGTACTTC. Translated, it gives CATSGGGRETQYF.

This clone has just a few counts. This chain uses TRBV6-4 with TRBJ2-3; 12 bases line up with TRBD1. Germline values: CDR1 MRHNA, CDR2 SNTAGT. The J segment lost 6 bases and the V segment lost 4 bases, leaving 8 bases of the junction unmatched. This CDR3 is built from 16 residues. Written as DNA, the CDR3 is TGTGCCAGCAGTGGTGGAAGCGGGACAGGGGGCGATACGCAGTATTTT. This encodes CASSGGSGTGGDTQYF.

The rearrangement joins TRBV28 to TRBJ2-7; D may match TRBD1 or TRBD2 (5 bases each). CDR3 length equals 13 residues. V was shortened by 4 bases and J by 4 bases, with 11 bases between the two germline ends. The germline gives CDR1 MDHEN, CDR2 SYDVKM. The CDR3 DNA follows: TGTGCCAGCAGTTGGGGACGTCTATACGAGCAGTACTTC. Translated: CASSWGRLYEQYF.

This chain joins TRBV30 and TRBJ2-7, with D possibly called TRBD1 or TRBD2 (6 bases each). CDR1 is GTSNPN and CDR2 is SVGIG in the germline V gene (reference sequence). Trimming left V 2 bases short and J 6 bases short, with 17 bases between. This CDR3 is built from 14 residues. DNA for the CDR3: TGTGCCTGGAGTATAGGATCGGGGGCGGGCGAGCAGTACTTC. Encoded protein: CAWSIGSGAGEQYF. Full variable domain (remainder filled in from reference TRBV30 and TRBJ2-7): SQTIHQWPATLVQPVGSPLSLECTVEGTSNPNLYWYRQAAGRGLQLLFYSVGIGQISSEVPQNLSASRPQDRQFILSSKKLLLSDSGFYLCAWSIGSGAGEQYFGPGTRLTVT.

The V call is TRBV2, the J call TRBJ1-2; the D is unclear. CDR3 length equals 13 residues. CDR1 is SNHLY and CDR2 is FYNNEI in the germline V gene. The V end lost 2 bases, the J end lost 4 bases, and 8 bases lay between the germline ends. Here the CDR3 DNA reads TGTGCCAGCAGTGAACAAGGTCCCTATGGCTACACCTTC. Protein: CASSEQGPYGYTF. Combining the CDR3 with reference TRBV2 and TRBJ1-2 gives the whole variable domain EPEVTQTPSHQVTQMGQEVILRCVPISNHLYFYWYRQILGQKVEFLVSFYNNEISEKSEIFDDQFSVERPDGSNFTLKIRSTKLEDSAMYFCASSEQGPYGYTFGSGTRLTVV.

The V gene is TRBV6-5, the J gene TRBJ1-2; D gene unclear. V lost 4 bases and J 8 bases, leaving 8 bases between the germline ends. This CDR3 region has 11 residues. The germline V gene encodes CDR1 MNHEY and CDR2 SVGAGI. DNA for the CDR3: TGTGCCAGCAGTTCCTACTTGGGCTACACCTTC. Its translation is CASSSYLGYTF.

The chain is built from TRBV27 and TRBJ2-1; 8 bases fit TRBD2. Losses at the gene ends were 5 bases for V and 10 bases for J; bases not matched to a gene: 13. The CDR3 is 15 amino acids. The germline gives CDR1 MNHEY, CDR2 SMNVEV (reference sequence). The CDR3 region has the DNA TGTGCCAGCAGTCCCAGGGGCCCCGGGAGGGGAGAGCAGTTCTTC. Translation gives CASSPRGPGRGEQFF.

The CDR3 is CSADRTGGAFF. The CDR3 coding sequence is TGCAGCGCCGACAGGACAGGGGGAGCTTTCTTT. The chain links TRBV29-1 to TRBJ1-1; 10 bases align to TRBD1. The germline V gene has CDR1 SQVTM and CDR2 ANQGSEA. This CDR3 is 11 amino acids long. V dropped 7 bases and J dropped 10; count of bases not matched to a gene: 6.

This chain links TRBV11-2 with TRBJ2-7, with 11 nucleotides matching TRBD1. This CDR3 is built from 14 residues. Germline trimming cut 2 bases from V and 5 bases from J; bases unmatched to any gene: 2. Germline V gives CDR1 SGHAT, CDR2 FQNNGV. CDR3 sequence: CASSLRDRGDEQYF. In DNA form, the CDR3 reads TGTGCCAGCAGCTTAAGGGACAGGGGGGACGAGCAGTACTTC. The variable domain in full, completed from reference TRBV11-2 and TRBJ2-7, reads EAGVAQSPRYKIIEKRQSVAFWCNPISGHATLYWYQQILGQGPKLLIQFQNNGVVDDSQLPKDRFSAERLKGVDSTLKIQPAKLEDSAVYLCASSLRDRGDEQYFGPGTRLTVT.

DNA for the CDR3: TGTGCCAGCAACAGGATGCTTAATTCACCCCTCCACTTT. Its translation is CASNRMLNSPLHF. This chain joins TRBV2 and TRBJ1-6, with D tentatively TRBD1 (5 bases). Deletions cut 7 bases from V and 6 bases from J, with 10 bases between. The germline gives CDR1 SNHLY, CDR2 FYNNEI. The CDR3 is made up of 13 amino acids.

This chain connects TRBV24-1 to TRBJ2-1, with TRBD2 identical over 15 bases. V was pared by 4 bases and J by 2 bases, with 8 bases of the junction left unmatched. Germline V lookup: CDR1 KGHDR, CDR2 SFDVKD. The CDR3 is 19 residues long. For the CDR3, the DNA is TGTGCCACCAGTGACAGTACGGGACTAGCGGGAGGAACCTACAATGAGCAGTTCTTC. Amino acid sequence: CATSDSTGLAGGTYNEQFF.

The chain links TRBV7-8 to TRBJ1-6, with D unclear. The germline V and J ends were trimmed by 5 bases and 15 bases, with 14 bases remaining between them. The CDR3 consists of 12 residues. Looked up from germline, CDR1 is SGHVS and CDR2 is FQNEAQ. The CDR3 sequence: CASSLKEKVLHF. CDR3 in DNA: TGTGCCAGCAGCCTCAAAGAGAAAGTCCTCCACTTT.

V usage is TRBV5-6 and J usage is TRBJ2-7; TRBD1 agrees at 7 bases. Trimming cost V 2 bases and J 2 bases; bases outside gene matches: 4. This CDR3 has 14 residues. CDR1 and CDR2 (germline): SGHDT, YYEEEE. The CDR3 DNA sequence: TGTGCCAGCAGCTTCGACAGGGCCACCTACGAGCAGTACTTC. Translation: CASSFDRATYEQYF.

This chain connects TRBV7-8 to TRBJ1-2; D is possibly TRBD1 (5 bases). CDR3 length equals 14 residues. V was trimmed by 5 bases and J by 10 bases, leaving 20 bases between them. Germline-derived CDR1 and CDR2 are SGHVS and FQNEAQ. This CDR3 reads CASSPTWGSASYTF. CDR3 sequence (DNA): TGTGCCAGCAGCCCAACATGGGGGTCGGCTTCCTACACCTTC.

The chain links TRBV25-1 to TRBJ1-6; D is possibly TRBD1 (5 bases). The ends were cut back, 2 bases at V and 6 bases at J, with 8 bases in the middle. The V gene's germline CDR1 is MGHDK and CDR2 SYGVNS. This CDR3 comprises 14 residues. DNA for the CDR3: TGTGCCAGCAGTGAACGGGACTTTAATTCACCCCTCCACTTT. Protein product: CASSERDFNSPLHF.

The chain combines TRBV28 with TRBJ1-5; D unclear. Per the germline V gene, CDR1 is MDHEN and CDR2 is SYDVKM. This CDR3 has 15 amino acids. Trimming took 4 bases from V and 11 from J, leaving 21 bases between them. Here the CDR3 DNA reads TGTGCCAGCAGTTCTAACCTGGGATTTCCCAGGACCCAGCATTTT. Amino acids: CASSSNLGFPRTQHF.

V is TRBV5-4 and J is TRBJ2-3; TRBD1 is a possible D gene (5 bases). This CDR3 contains 14 residues. The germline gives CDR1 SGHNT, CDR2 YYREEE (reference sequence). Between the trimmed V and J ends, which lost 0 bases and 4 bases, there was a span of 9 bases. The CDR3 sequence is CASSLGPGSDTQYF. For the CDR3, the DNA is TGTGCCAGCAGCTTGGGGCCAGGGTCAGATACGCAGTATTTT.

The gene calls are TRBV5-6 and TRBJ2-5, with TRBD1 matching over 9 bases. In germline, CDR1 is SGHDT, CDR2 YYEEEE. V gave up 0 bases and J gave up 5 bases; unmatched junction bases: 5. The CDR3 has 15 residues. This CDR3 reads CASSLGGQGMETQYF. CDR3 sequence (DNA): TGTGCCAGCAGCTTGGGAGGACAGGGGATGGAGACCCAGTACTTC.